These T cell receptor beta chains were read from a single sample in a study of vaccination effects on CD4 cells after COVID-19. Produced via immunoSEQ multiplex PCR; TCRdb's table is partial and in-frame only. The repertoire includes around 35,000 clones, roughly 74% of them detected once, and under 3% sits in the top ten. These receptors have no identified antigens. Sequences were derived from CD4+ T cells from PBMCs cultured without peptide, sampled before COVID-19 vaccination. Source of these receptors: a human donor who received a COVID-19 vaccine. The CDR3 runs from the conserved cysteine through the conserved F or W. A D gene is named only where the DNA matches it firmly. Where a row states a size, it is once, few, many or the class of an expanded clone; other rows omit it.

D gene: TRBD1; clone size: -; J gene: TRBJ1-5; V gene: TRBV19; CDR3 protein: CASSAQGGVSNQPQHF; CDR3 DNA: TGTGCCAGTTCCGCCCAGGGGGGTGTGAGCAATCAGCCCCAGCATTTT
D gene: -; clone size: -; J gene: TRBJ2-2; V gene: TRBV6-5; CDR3 protein: CASGDLLEGTGELFF; CDR3 DNA: TGTGCCAGCGGGGACCTATTGGAGGGCACCGGGGAGCTGTTTTTT
D gene: TRBD1; clone size: -; J gene: TRBJ2-7; V gene: TRBV19; CDR3 protein: CASATGGGGYEQYF; CDR3 DNA: TGTGCCAGTGCGACAGGGGGCGGGGGCTACGAGCAGTACTTC
D gene: TRBD2; clone size: -; J gene: TRBJ2-1; V gene: TRBV10-2; CDR3 protein: CASKTSRTGEQFF; CDR3 DNA: TGCGCCAGCAAGACTAGCCGGACGGGTGAGCAGTTCTTC
D gene: TRBD2; clone size: few; J gene: TRBJ2-1; V gene: TRBV4-1; CDR3 protein: CASSQPGLAGVEQFF; CDR3 DNA: TGCGCCAGCAGCCAGCCGGGACTAGCGGGAGTAGAGCAGTTCTTC
D gene: TRBD1; clone size: few; J gene: TRBJ1-1; V gene: TRBV6-4; CDR3 protein: CASSDPLDRGGSTEAFF; CDR3 DNA: TGTGCCAGCAGTGACCCCCTGGACAGGGGTGGTAGCACTGAAGCTTTCTTT
D gene: -; clone size: -; J gene: TRBJ2-7; V gene: TRBV6-5; CDR3 protein: CASSYRRDEQYF; CDR3 DNA: TGTGCCAGCAGTTATCGCCGGGACGAGCAGTACTTC
D gene: -; clone size: once; J gene: TRBJ2-3; V gene: TRBV6-5; CDR3 protein: CASSYRRDFTDTQYF; CDR3 DNA: TGTGCCAGCAGTTACAGAAGGGACTTCACAGATACGCAGTATTTT
D gene: TRBD1; clone size: -; J gene: TRBJ1-6; V gene: TRBV19; CDR3 protein: CASRPGQGIYNSPLHF; CDR3 DNA: TGTGCCAGTAGACCGGGACAGGGCATCTATAATTCACCCCTCCACTTT
D gene: -; clone size: -; J gene: TRBJ1-1; V gene: TRBV7-8; CDR3 protein: CASRRTGSATEAFF; CDR3 DNA: TGTGCCAGCAGGCGAACAGGGAGTGCCACTGAAGCTTTCTTT
D gene: -; clone size: -; J gene: TRBJ1-5; V gene: TRBV5-1; CDR3 protein: CASSLDAGLNQPQHF; CDR3 DNA: TGCGCCAGCAGCTTGGACGCAGGGCTTAATCAGCCCCAGCATTTT
D gene: -; clone size: -; J gene: TRBJ1-2; V gene: TRBV27; CDR3 protein: CASSLTGLANYGYTF; CDR3 DNA: TGTGCCAGCAGTTTAACAGGGTTAGCTAACTATGGCTACACCTTC
D gene: TRBD1; clone size: -; J gene: TRBJ1-6; V gene: TRBV5-1; CDR3 protein: CASSPGQGYNSPLHF; CDR3 DNA: TGCGCCAGCAGCCCCGGACAGGGCTATAATTCACCCCTCCACTTT
D gene: -; clone size: -; J gene: TRBJ2-1; V gene: TRBV5-4; CDR3 protein: CASTQGTVPNNEQFF; CDR3 DNA: TGTGCCAGCACCCAGGGGACTGTACCGAACAATGAGCAGTTCTTC
D gene: -; clone size: -; J gene: TRBJ1-2; V gene: TRBV18; CDR3 protein: CASSPDRGRAGYTF; CDR3 DNA: TGTGCCAGCTCACCCGACCGGGGGCGTGCAGGCTACACCTTC
D gene: TRBD1; clone size: -; J gene: TRBJ2-3; V gene: TRBV19; CDR3 protein: CASSQTGGSDTQYF; CDR3 DNA: TGTGCCAGTAGTCAGACAGGGGGCTCAGATACGCAGTATTTT